This T cell receptor beta chain was captured in a study of cytomegalovirus exposure and HLA in healthy donors. Whole-study findings and limits: Analyses of presence and absence presupposed an approximately uniform sequencing depth across donors.

Amplification used 60 Vbeta primers and 13 Jbeta primers. Authors' analysis steps: An analysis that came later counted roughly 80 million unique TCR beta chains, 10 million to 11 million shared. Assay: immunoSEQ multiplex PCR; the TCRdb copy retains only in-frame clones and omits some. The V and J calls and the clone size are those of that table, but D and trimming were determined from the DNA. Of about 140,000 clones in the sample, around 82% were seen once. Details on this clone: The antigen is undetermined.

The CDR3 runs 15 residues. Germline values: CDR1 SGHVS, CDR2 FNYEAQ. Sequenced: PBMCs. The chain carries TRBV7-6 and TRBJ2-5; D is undetermined. TRBJ2-7 matches the DNA end more closely, so the J call is doubtful. The source of this sequence is a woman younger than 30 in good health and CMV-seropositive. CDR3 residues: CASSSRSVGLGEQYF. The CDR3 bases are TGTGCCAGCAGCTCACGGTCGGTGGGTTTGGGCGAGCAGTACTTC.